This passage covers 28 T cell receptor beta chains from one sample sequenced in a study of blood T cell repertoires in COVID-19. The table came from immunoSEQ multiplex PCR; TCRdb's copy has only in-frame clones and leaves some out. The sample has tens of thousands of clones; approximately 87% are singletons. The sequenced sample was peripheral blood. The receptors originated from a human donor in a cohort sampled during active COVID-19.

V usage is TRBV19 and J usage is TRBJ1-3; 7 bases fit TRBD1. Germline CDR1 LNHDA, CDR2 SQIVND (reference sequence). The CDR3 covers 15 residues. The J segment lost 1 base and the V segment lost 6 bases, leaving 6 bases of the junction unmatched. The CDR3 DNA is TGTGCCAGTAGAGAGGACAGGTCGTCTGGAAACACCATATATTTT. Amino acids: CASREDRSSGNTIYF.

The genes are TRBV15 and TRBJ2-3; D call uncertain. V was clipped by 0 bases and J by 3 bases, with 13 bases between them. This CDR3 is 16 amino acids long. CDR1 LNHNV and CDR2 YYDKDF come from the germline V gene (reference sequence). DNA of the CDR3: TGTGCCACCAGCAGAGAGCGCGGCGTCGGAACAGATACGCAGTATTTT. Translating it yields CATSRERGVGTDTQYF. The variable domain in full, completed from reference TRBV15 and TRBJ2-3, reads DAMVIQNPRYQVTQFGKPVTLSCSQTLNHNVMYWYQQKSSQAPKLLFHYYDKDFNNEADTPDNFQSRRPNTSFCFLDIRSPGLGDTAMYLCATSRERGVGTDTQYFGPGTRLTVL.

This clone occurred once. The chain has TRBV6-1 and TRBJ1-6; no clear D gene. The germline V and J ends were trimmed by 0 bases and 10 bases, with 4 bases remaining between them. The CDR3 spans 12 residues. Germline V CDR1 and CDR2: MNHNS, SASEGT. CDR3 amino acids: CASSEAISPLHF. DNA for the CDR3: TGTGCCAGCAGTGAAGCTATCTCACCCCTCCACTTT.

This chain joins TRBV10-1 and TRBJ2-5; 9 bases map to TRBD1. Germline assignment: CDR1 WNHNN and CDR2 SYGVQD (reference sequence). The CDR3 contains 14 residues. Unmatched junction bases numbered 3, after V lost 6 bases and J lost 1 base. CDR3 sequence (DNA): TGCGCCAGCAGGGACAGGGGCAGCCAAGAGACCCAGTACTTC. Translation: CASRDRGSQETQYF.

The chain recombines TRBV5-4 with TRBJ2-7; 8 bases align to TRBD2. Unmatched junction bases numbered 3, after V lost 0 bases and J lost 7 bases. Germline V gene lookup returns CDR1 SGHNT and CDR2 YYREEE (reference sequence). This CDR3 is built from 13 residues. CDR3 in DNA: TGTGCCAGCAGCTTGGCCGGGGGGGCTGAGCAGTACTTC. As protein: CASSLAGGAEQYF.

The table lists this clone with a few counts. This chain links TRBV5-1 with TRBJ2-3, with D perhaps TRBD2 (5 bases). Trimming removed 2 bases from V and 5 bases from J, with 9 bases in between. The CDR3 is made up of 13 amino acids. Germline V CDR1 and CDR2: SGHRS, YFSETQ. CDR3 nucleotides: TGCGCCAGCAGCTTAGGAGCGGAAGATACGCAGTATTTT. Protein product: CASSLGAEDTQYF.

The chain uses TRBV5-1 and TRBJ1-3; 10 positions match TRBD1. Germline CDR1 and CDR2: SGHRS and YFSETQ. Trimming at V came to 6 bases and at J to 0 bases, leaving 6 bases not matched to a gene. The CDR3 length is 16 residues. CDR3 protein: CASTRDRGNSGNTIYF. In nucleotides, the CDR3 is TGCGCCAGCACCCGGGACAGGGGAAACTCTGGAAACACCATATATTTT.

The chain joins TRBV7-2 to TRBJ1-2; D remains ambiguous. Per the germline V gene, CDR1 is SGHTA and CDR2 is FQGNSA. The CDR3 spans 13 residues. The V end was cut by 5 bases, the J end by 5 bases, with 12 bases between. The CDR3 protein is CASSEGRGYGYTF. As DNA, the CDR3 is TGTGCCAGCAGCGAAGGACGAGGGTATGGCTACACCTTC. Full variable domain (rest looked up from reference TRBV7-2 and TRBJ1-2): GAGVSQSPSNKVTEKGKDVELRCDPISGHTALYWYRQSLGQGLEFLIYFQGNSAPDKSGLPSDRFSAERTGGSVSTLTIQRTQQEDSAVYLCASSEGRGYGYTFGSGTRLTVV.

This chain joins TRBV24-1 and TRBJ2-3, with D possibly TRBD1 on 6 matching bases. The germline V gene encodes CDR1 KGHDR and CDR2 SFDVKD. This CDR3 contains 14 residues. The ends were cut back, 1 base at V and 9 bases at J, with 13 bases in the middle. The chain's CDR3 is CATSDFRQGKTQYF. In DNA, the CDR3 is TGTGCCACCAGTGATTTCCGGCAGGGGAAGACGCAGTATTTT.

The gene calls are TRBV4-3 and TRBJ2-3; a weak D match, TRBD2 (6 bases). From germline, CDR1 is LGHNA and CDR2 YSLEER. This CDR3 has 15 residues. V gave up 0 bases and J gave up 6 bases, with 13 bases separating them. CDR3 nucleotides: TGCGCCAGCAGCCAAGATTGGCCCGGAGGGGATACGCAGTATTTT. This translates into CASSQDWPGGDTQYF.

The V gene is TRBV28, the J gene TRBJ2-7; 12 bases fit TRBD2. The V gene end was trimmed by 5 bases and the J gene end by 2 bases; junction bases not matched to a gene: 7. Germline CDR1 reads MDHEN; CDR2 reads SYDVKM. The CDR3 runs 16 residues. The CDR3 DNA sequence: TGTGCCAGCAGTACCCCTAGCGGGAGGGGAACCTACGAGCAGTACTTC. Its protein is CASSTPSGRGTYEQYF.

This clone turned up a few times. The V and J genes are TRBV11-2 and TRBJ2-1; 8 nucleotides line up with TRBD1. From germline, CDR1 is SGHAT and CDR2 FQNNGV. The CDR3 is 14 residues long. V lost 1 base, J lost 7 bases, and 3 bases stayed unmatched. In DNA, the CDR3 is TGTGCCAGCAGCTTAGTGACAGGGGCTAATGAGCAGTTCTTC. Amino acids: CASSLVTGANEQFF. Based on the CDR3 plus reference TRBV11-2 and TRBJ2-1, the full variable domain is EAGVAQSPRYKIIEKRQSVAFWCNPISGHATLYWYQQILGQGPKLLIQFQNNGVVDDSQLPKDRFSAERLKGVDSTLKIQPAKLEDSAVYLCASSLVTGANEQFFGPGTRLTVL.

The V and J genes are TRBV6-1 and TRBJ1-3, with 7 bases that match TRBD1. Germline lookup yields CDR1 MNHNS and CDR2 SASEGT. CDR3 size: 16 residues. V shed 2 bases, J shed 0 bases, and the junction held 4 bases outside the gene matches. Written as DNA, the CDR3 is TGTGCCAGCAGTGAACATGGGACAGCCTCTGGAAACACCATATATTTT. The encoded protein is CASSEHGTASGNTIYF.

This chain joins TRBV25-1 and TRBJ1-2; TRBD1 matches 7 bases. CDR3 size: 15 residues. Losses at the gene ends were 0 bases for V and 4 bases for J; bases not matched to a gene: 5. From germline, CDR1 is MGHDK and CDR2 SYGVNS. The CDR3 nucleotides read TGTGCCAGCAGTGAATATCGGGGGACAGCCTATGGCTACACCTTC. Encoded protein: CASSEYRGTAYGYTF.

CDR3 DNA sequence: TGTGCCAGCAGCCAAGATTTCGGGACAGGGGCTGGCTACACCTTC. Translating gives CASSQDFGTGAGYTF. The V gene is TRBV14, the J gene TRBJ1-2, with 10 bases matching TRBD1. CDR1 is SGHDN, CDR2 FVKESK, per germline. The V segment lost 0 bases and the J segment 7 bases; nucleotides outside the gene matches: 5. This CDR3 region has 15 residues.

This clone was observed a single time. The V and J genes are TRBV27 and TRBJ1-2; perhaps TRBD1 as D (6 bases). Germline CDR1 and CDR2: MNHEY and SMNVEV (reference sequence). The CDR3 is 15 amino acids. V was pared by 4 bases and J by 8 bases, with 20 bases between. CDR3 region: CASSYHGEQGHGYTF. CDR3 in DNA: TGTGCCAGCAGTTACCATGGGGAACAGGGCCACGGCTACACCTTC.

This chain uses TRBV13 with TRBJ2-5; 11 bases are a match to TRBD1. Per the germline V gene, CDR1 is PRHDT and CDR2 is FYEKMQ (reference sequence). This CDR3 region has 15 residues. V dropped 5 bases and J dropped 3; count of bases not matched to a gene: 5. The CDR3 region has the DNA TGTGCCAGCAGCGGGGGACAGGGGGTCGAAGAGACCCAGTACTTC. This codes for CASSGGQGVEETQYF.

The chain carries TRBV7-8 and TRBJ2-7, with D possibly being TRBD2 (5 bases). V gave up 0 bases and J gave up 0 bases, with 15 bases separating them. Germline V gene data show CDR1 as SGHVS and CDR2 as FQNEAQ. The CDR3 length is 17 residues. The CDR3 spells CASSLAGVSRISYEQYF. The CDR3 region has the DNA TGTGCCAGCAGCTTAGCCGGGGTTAGCAGGATCTCCTACGAGCAGTACTTC.

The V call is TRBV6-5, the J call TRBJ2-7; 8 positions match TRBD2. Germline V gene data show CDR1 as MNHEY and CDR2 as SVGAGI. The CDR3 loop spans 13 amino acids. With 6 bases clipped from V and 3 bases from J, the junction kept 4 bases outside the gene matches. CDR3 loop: CASRGLDNYEQYF. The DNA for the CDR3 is TGTGCCAGCAGGGGACTAGATAACTACGAGCAGTACTTC.

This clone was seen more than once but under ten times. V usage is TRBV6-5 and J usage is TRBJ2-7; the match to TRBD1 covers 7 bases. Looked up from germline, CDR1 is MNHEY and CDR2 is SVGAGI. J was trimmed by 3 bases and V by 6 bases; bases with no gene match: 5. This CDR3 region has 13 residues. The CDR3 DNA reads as TGTGCCAGCAGAATACAGGGGCACTACGAGCAGTACTTC. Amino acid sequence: CASRIQGHYEQYF.

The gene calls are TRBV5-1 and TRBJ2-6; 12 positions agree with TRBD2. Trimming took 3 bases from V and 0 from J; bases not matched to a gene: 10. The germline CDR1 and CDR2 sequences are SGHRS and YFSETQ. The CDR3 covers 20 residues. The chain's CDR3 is CASSSRLAGVTFSGANVLTF. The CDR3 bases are TGCGCCAGCAGCTCAAGACTAGCGGGAGTTACCTTCTCTGGGGCCAACGTCCTGACTTTC.

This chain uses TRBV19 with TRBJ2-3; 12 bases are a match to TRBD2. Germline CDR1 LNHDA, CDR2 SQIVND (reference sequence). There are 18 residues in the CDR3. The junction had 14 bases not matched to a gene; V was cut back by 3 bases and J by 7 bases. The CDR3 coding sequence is TGTGCCAGTAGTATGTCGTCGTCTAGCGGGGGGGCACCACATACGCAGTATTTT. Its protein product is CASSMSSSSGGAPHTQYF.

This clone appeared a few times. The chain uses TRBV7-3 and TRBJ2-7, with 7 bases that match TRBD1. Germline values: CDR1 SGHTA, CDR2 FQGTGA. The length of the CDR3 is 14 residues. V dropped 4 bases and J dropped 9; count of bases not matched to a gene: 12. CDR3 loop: CASSYDRDSALQYF. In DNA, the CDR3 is TGTGCCAGCAGCTACGACCGGGACAGCGCATTGCAGTACTTC.

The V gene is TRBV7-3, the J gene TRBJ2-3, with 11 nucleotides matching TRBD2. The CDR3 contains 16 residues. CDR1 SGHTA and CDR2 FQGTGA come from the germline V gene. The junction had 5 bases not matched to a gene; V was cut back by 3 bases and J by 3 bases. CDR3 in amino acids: CASSFLAGGPTDTQYF. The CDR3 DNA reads TGTGCCAGCAGCTTTTTAGCGGGGGGGCCTACAGATACGCAGTATTTT.

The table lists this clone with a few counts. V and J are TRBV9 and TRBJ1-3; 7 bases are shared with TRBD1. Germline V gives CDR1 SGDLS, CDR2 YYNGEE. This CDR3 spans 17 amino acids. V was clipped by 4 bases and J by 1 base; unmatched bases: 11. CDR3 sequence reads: CASSPRGGQISGNTIYF. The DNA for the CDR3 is TGTGCCAGCAGCCCTCGGGGGGGACAGATTTCTGGAAACACCATATATTTT.

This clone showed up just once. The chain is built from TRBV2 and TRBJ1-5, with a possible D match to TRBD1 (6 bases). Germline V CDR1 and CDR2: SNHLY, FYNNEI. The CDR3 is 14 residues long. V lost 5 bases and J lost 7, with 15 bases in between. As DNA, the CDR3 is TGTGCCAGCAGTCTAGGGGGGGGGAGGCAGCCCCAGCATTTT. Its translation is CASSLGGGRQPQHF.

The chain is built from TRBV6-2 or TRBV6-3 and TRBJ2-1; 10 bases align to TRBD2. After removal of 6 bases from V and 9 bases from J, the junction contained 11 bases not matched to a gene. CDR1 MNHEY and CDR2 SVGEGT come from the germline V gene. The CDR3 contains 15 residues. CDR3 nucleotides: TGTGCCAGCAGCTGGGGGACTAGCGCTATCGGTGAGCAGTTCTTC. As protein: CASSWGTSAIGEQFF.

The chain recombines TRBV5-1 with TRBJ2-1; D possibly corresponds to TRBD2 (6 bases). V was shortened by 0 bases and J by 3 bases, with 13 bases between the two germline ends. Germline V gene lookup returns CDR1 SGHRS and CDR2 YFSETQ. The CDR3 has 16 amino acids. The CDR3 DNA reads TGCGCCAGCAGCTTGGCGACGGGGGTCTACTACAATGAGCAGTTCTTC. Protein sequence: CASSLATGVYYNEQFF.